This T cell receptor (beta chain) was captured by sequencing in a study of T-cell reconstitution after alpha-beta-depleted transplantation in children. Using unique molecular identifiers, the investigators prepared the TCRbeta library. TCRdb recomputed calls from the PCR reads with MiXCR, one row per CDR3 protein. The sample lists 170,000 or so distinct CDR3 sequences; roughly 6.8% were seen once. V lost 1 base, J lost 0 bases, and 10 bases lay in between. The CDR3 contains 15 residues. Germline loops: CDR1 DFQATT, CDR2 SNEGSKA (reference sequence). This clonotype was seen many times. The sequenced sample was PBMCs from the stem cell graft donor, obtained from the stem cell graft. V usage is TRBV20-1 and J usage is TRBJ2-1, with D maybe TRBD2 (5 bases). The receptor comes from a human donor who donated a stem cell graft to a child with Wiskott-Aldrich syndrome. This chain's CDR3 is CSARVLGSSYNEQFF. CDR3 sequence (DNA): TGCAGTGCTAGAGTACTGGGGAGCTCCTACAATGAGCAGTTCTTC.